These T cell receptor beta chains were read from a single sample in a study of T cells in localized non-small cell lung cancer. Sequencing used immunoSEQ multiplex PCR; TCRdb keeps in-frame clones, though not all of them. Here the sample spans tens of thousands of clones, approximately 90% being singletons. This sample comprised peripheral blood, obtained before any cancer treatment. These receptor sequences come from a woman aged 35 to 75 with stage I lung adenocarcinoma. Each CDR3 is given with its conserved first and last residue. Fields, in order: CDR3 length, J gene, clone size, V gene, D gene, CDR3 DNA, CDR3 protein. A D gene is named only where the DNA matches it firmly. Size values are once, few and many counts, or a class for expanded clones, and some rows have none.

length: 13; J: TRBJ2-3; size: -; V: TRBV5-8; D: -; DNA: TGTGCCAGCAGCTTTGTCGGTGCAGATACGCAGTATTTT; CDR3: CASSFVGADTQYF
length: 17; J: TRBJ2-5; size: -; V: TRBV2; D: TRBD2; DNA: TGTGCCAGCAAGGCAAGACTAGCGGGGGGAAACCAAGAGACCCAGTACTTC; CDR3: CASKARLAGGNQETQYF
length: 11; J: TRBJ1-1; size: -; V: TRBV5-8; D: -; DNA: TGTGCCAGCAGCGGCCCTGAGGGAGCTTTCTTT; CDR3: CASSGPEGAFF
length: 14; J: TRBJ1-2; size: -; V: TRBV6-1; D: -; DNA: TGTGCCAGCTTGACTACATGGTCGGGGTATGGCTACACCTTC; CDR3: CASLTTWSGYGYTF
length: 16; J: TRBJ2-2; size: -; V: TRBV9; D: -; DNA: TGTGCCAGCAGCGCGGGGACAAAGGCGAACACCGGGGAGCTGTTTTTT; CDR3: CASSAGTKANTGELFF
length: 14; J: TRBJ2-3; size: -; V: TRBV5-1; D: TRBD1; DNA: TGCGCCAGCAGCCTGGGACAGGACGCAGATACGCAGTATTTT; CDR3: CASSLGQDADTQYF
length: 14; J: TRBJ2-3; size: -; V: TRBV2; D: TRBD2; DNA: TGTGCCAGCAGCTGGACTAGAAACACAGATACGCAGTATTTT; CDR3: CASSWTRNTDTQYF
length: 15; J: TRBJ2-5; size: -; V: TRBV10-3; D: -; DNA: TGTGCCATCAGTGGTTCCTCAGGGGTCGGAGAGACCCAGTACTTC; CDR3: CAISGSSGVGETQYF
length: 14; J: TRBJ1-3; size: -; V: TRBV9; D: -; DNA: TGTGCCAGCAGCGTAGGAGACTCTGGAAACACCATATATTTT; CDR3: CASSVGDSGNTIYF
length: 15; J: TRBJ1-2; size: -; V: TRBV7-2; D: -; DNA: TGTGCCAGCAGCCCCCCAGGCGGCAGGGAAGGAGGCTACACCTTC; CDR3: CASSPPGGREGGYTF
length: 19; J: TRBJ2-3; size: -; V: TRBV5-6; D: TRBD1; DNA: TGTGCCAGCAGCTTTCCCTCCGGACAGGGTTTATACAGCACAGATACGCAGTATTTT; CDR3: CASSFPSGQGLYSTDTQYF
length: 16; J: TRBJ2-2; size: once; V: TRBV11-3; D: TRBD2; DNA: TGTGCCAGCAGCCCAAGAGACGGGGGGGATACCGGGGAGCTGTTTTTT; CDR3: CASSPRDGGDTGELFF
length: 17; J: TRBJ2-7; size: -; V: TRBV19; D: TRBD1; DNA: TGTGCCAGTAGTATAGCCTCCGGGACAGGGACCCTCTACGAGCAGTACTTC; CDR3: CASSIASGTGTLYEQYF
length: 16; J: TRBJ1-1; size: -; V: TRBV18; D: -; DNA: TGTGCCAGCTCACCATATAGGAACGCCCTCAACACTGAAGCTTTCTTT; CDR3: CASSPYRNALNTEAFF
length: 14; J: TRBJ1-2; size: once; V: TRBV19; D: -; DNA: TGTGCCAGTAGTAGCCTTGGGGGGGCCTATGGCTACACCTTC; CDR3: CASSSLGGAYGYTF
length: 14; J: TRBJ2-5; size: -; V: TRBV6-6; D: TRBD2; DNA: TGTGCCAGCAGGGCGCTAGCGGGCCAAGAGACCCAGTACTTC; CDR3: CASRALAGQETQYF
length: 14; J: TRBJ1-1; size: -; V: TRBV28; D: -; DNA: TGTGCCAGCAGTATGGGCCCAGGGGCCACTGAAGCTTTCTTT; CDR3: CASSMGPGATEAFF
length: 14; J: TRBJ1-1; size: -; V: TRBV9; D: -; DNA: TGTGCCAGCAGCGTAGCTGAGGTCTCGACTGAAGCTTTCTTT; CDR3: CASSVAEVSTEAFF
length: 14; J: TRBJ1-6; size: medium-sized; V: TRBV6-1; D: -; DNA: TGTGCCGGCCAATCGACAGCGGATAATTCACCCCTCCACTTT; CDR3: CAGQSTADNSPLHF
length: 14; J: TRBJ2-5; size: -; V: TRBV2; D: -; DNA: TGTGCCAGCAGTCGTCCGGGGGAACAAGAGACCCAGTACTTC; CDR3: CASSRPGEQETQYF
length: 15; J: TRBJ2-7; size: -; V: TRBV5-5; D: TRBD2; DNA: TGTGCCAGCAGTCGGACTAGCGGGGGGACCTACGAGCAGTACTTC; CDR3: CASSRTSGGTYEQYF
length: 15; J: TRBJ1-2; size: -; V: TRBV7-9; D: -; DNA: TGTGCCAGCAGATGGGAGAACAGGGTTAGGCGTGGCTACACCTTC; CDR3: CASRWENRVRRGYTF
length: 15; J: TRBJ1-5; size: -; V: TRBV5-1; D: -; DNA: TGCGCCAGCAGCTTGGGACAGGCGAGCAATCAGCCCCAGCATTTT; CDR3: CASSLGQASNQPQHF
length: 19; J: TRBJ2-6; size: -; V: TRBV11-3; D: TRBD1; DNA: TGTGCCAGCAGGTCCCGAATAGGACAGGGATCCTCTGGGGCCAACGTCCTGACTTTC; CDR3: CASRSRIGQGSSGANVLTF
length: 16; J: TRBJ2-4; size: -; V: TRBV21-1; D: -; DNA: TGTGCCAGCAGCAAAGTACAGGGGGGAGCCAAAAACATTCAGTACTTC; CDR3: CASSKVQGGAKNIQYF
length: 15; J: TRBJ2-1; size: -; V: TRBV5-4; D: TRBD2; DNA: TGTGCCAGCAGCTTGATTCTAGCGGGGGGGACTGAGCAGTTCTTC; CDR3: CASSLILAGGTEQFF
length: 14; J: TRBJ1-3; size: -; V: TRBV7-9; D: -; DNA: TGTGCCAGCAGCCGTGGACAGTCCGCTAACACCATATATTTT; CDR3: CASSRGQSANTIYF
length: 14; J: TRBJ1-2; size: -; V: TRBV7-3; D: -; DNA: TGTGCCAGCAGCTCCCCCGGGGGAGGGAGTGGCTACACCTTC; CDR3: CASSSPGGGSGYTF
length: 16; J: TRBJ2-2; size: -; V: TRBV7-8; D: -; DNA: TGTGCCAGCAGACGGCTTGGGACGGTTAACACCGGGGAGCTGTTTTTT; CDR3: CASRRLGTVNTGELFF
length: 14; J: TRBJ2-7; size: -; V: TRBV21-1; D: -; DNA: TGTGCCAGCAGCAAATCAGGAGGGATCTACGAGCAGTACTTC; CDR3: CASSKSGGIYEQYF
length: 14; J: TRBJ1-2; size: -; V: TRBV28; D: TRBD1; DNA: TGTGCCAGCAGCTGGACAGGGGGAACGAAAGGCTACACCTTC; CDR3: CASSWTGGTKGYTF
length: 14; J: TRBJ2-3; size: -; V: TRBV27; D: -; DNA: TGTGCCAGCAGTTTATCCAGGGGCACAGATACGCAGTATTTT; CDR3: CASSLSRGTDTQYF
length: 15; J: TRBJ2-3; size: -; V: TRBV4-3; D: -; DNA: TGCGCCAGCAGCCAAGATCGGCTACCCACGGATACGCAGTATTTT; CDR3: CASSQDRLPTDTQYF
length: 16; J: TRBJ2-7; size: -; V: TRBV15; D: TRBD1; DNA: TGTGCCACCAGCAGAGATTCGCGGCAGGGGGCTCGCGAGCAGTACTTC; CDR3: CATSRDSRQGAREQYF
length: 14; J: TRBJ2-3; size: -; V: TRBV7-6; D: -; DNA: TGTGCCAGCAGCCCCGGGCGGGGTAGCGGTACGCAGTATTTT; CDR3: CASSPGRGSGTQYF
length: 14; J: TRBJ1-5; size: -; V: TRBV28; D: TRBD1; DNA: TGTGCCAGCAGTACCATACAGGGGGCTCAGCCCCAGCATTTT; CDR3: CASSTIQGAQPQHF
length: 16; J: TRBJ1-6; size: once; V: TRBV4-1; D: -; DNA: TGCGCCAGCAGCCAAGGTCGTTCGACGGGGAATTCACCCCTCCACTTT; CDR3: CASSQGRSTGNSPLHF
length: 13; J: TRBJ1-1; size: -; V: TRBV10-1; D: -; DNA: TGCGCCAGCAGCCGCGACGGAACCACTGAAGCTTTCTTT; CDR3: CASSRDGTTEAFF
length: 13; J: TRBJ1-4; size: -; V: TRBV2; D: -; DNA: TGTGCCAGCAGTGTCTCCGGAGCTGAAAAACTGTTTTTT; CDR3: CASSVSGAEKLFF
length: 15; J: TRBJ2-7; size: -; V: TRBV10-2; D: -; DNA: TGCGCCAGCAGTGAGGGTCCGGCGAGCTCCTACGAGCAGTACTTC; CDR3: CASSEGPASSYEQYF
length: 13; J: TRBJ1-1; size: -; V: TRBV11-2; D: -; DNA: TGTGCCAGCAGCTTTGGACGGAACACTGAAGCTTTCTTT; CDR3: CASSFGRNTEAFF
length: 16; J: TRBJ2-3; size: few; V: TRBV4-1; D: -; DNA: TGCGCCAGCAGCCATCAAAACTTGGTCGGCACAGATACGCAGTATTTT; CDR3: CASSHQNLVGTDTQYF
length: 16; J: TRBJ1-1; size: -; V: TRBV27; D: TRBD1; DNA: TGTGCCAGCTCGTACTTACCTGGACAGGGAACCACTGAAGCTTTCTTT; CDR3: CASSYLPGQGTTEAFF
length: 16; J: TRBJ1-2; size: few; V: TRBV7-8; D: -; DNA: TGTGCCAGCAGCTTAGCGAGCGTCCAGGGTGTCTTCGGCTACACCTTC; CDR3: CASSLASVQGVFGYTF
length: 15; J: TRBJ1-3; size: -; V: TRBV2; D: -; DNA: TGTGCCAGCAGTGAAGAGGTACTTCTCGGAAACACCATATATTTT; CDR3: CASSEEVLLGNTIYF